The text below deals with one T cell receptor (beta chain). Clones were sequenced by immunoSEQ multiplex PCR, and TCRdb holds only the in-frame ones, with some missing. Here the sample spans about 81,000 clones, around 89% being singletons. This sample is drawn from a study of blood T cell repertoires in COVID-19. This CDR3 is built from 16 residues. Per germline, CDR1 SGHTA and CDR2 FQGNSA. V shed 0 bases and J 2 bases; nucleotides not matched to a gene: 1. The sequenced material came from peripheral blood. The chain links TRBV7-2 to TRBJ2-1, with TRBD1 identical over 10 bases. The sequence came from a man between 65 and 80 years old with active or convalescent COVID-19. CDR3 protein: CASSLAGTGAYNEQFF. The CDR3 DNA reads as TGTGCCAGCAGCTTAGCCGGGACAGGGGCCTACAATGAGCAGTTCTTC.